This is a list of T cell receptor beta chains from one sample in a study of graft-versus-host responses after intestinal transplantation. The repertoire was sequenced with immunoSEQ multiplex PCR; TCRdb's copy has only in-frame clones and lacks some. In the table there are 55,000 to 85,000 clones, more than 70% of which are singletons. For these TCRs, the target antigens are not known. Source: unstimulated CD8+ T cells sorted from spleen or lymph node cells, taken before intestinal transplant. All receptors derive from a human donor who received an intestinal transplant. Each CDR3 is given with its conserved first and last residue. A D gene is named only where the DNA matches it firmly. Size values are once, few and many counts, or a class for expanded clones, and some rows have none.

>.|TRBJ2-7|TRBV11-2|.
CASSSGESYEQYF
TGTGCCAGCAGCTCAGGGGAATCCTACGAGCAGTACTTC
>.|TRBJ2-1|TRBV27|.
CASSLETSAYNEQFF
TGTGCCAGCAGTTTGGAGACCAGCGCCTACAATGAGCAGTTCTTC
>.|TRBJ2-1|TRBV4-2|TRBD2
CASSLRLAGLSTEHGEQFF
TGTGCCAGCAGCCTACGACTAGCGGGACTGAGTACAGAACACGGTGAGCAGTTCTTC
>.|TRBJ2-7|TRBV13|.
CASSYTVQGTYEQYF
TGTGCCAGCAGCTATACAGTACAAGGCACCTACGAGCAGTACTTC
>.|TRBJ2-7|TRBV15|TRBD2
CATSPTSGGANEQYF
TGTGCCACCAGCCCTACCAGCGGGGGGGCTAACGAGCAGTACTTC
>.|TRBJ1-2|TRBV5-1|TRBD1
CASSLSGPDRYNYGYTF
TGCGCCAGCAGCTTGTCGGGCCCGGACAGGTACAACTATGGCTACACCTTC
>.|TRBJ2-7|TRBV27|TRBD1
CASSLDRASYEQYF
TGTGCCAGCAGTTTGGACAGGGCCTCCTACGAGCAGTACTTC
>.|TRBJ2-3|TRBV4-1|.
CASSHPSLEFSTDTQYF
TGCGCCAGCAGCCACCCAAGCTTAGAGTTTAGCACAGATACGCAGTATTTT
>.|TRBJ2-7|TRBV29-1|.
CSALRGSYEQYF
TGCAGCGCACTCCGGGGCTCCTACGAGCAGTACTTC
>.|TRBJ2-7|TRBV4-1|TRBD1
CASSPSGTGPYEQYF
TGCGCCAGCAGCCCTTCCGGGACAGGGCCCTACGAGCAGTACTTC
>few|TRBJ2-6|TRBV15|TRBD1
CATSILTGTASGANVLTF
TGTGCCACCAGCATCCTCACAGGGACAGCCTCTGGGGCCAACGTCCTGACTTTC
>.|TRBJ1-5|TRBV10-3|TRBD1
CAISETGQGNQPQHF
TGTGCCATCAGTGAGACGGGACAGGGAAATCAGCCCCAGCATTTT
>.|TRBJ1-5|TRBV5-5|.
CASSLLPAGVQPQHF
TGTGCCAGCAGCTTACTACCGGCAGGGGTTCAGCCCCAGCATTTT
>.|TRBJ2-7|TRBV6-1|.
CASSDSGRVQSYYEQYF
TGTGCCAGCAGTGATAGCGGCCGTGTCCAGTCTTACTACGAGCAGTACTTC
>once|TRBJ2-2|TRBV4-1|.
CASSQGLAGGELFF
TGCGCCAGCAGCCAAGGGCTAGCTGGTGGGGAGCTGTTTTTT
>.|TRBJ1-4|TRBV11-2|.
CASSFQKDSVNEKLFF
TGTGCCAGCAGCTTCCAAAAAGACAGCGTTAATGAAAAACTGTTTTTT
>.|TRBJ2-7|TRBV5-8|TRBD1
CASSWGTGRYEQYF
TGTGCCAGCAGCTGGGGGACAGGGAGGTACGAGCAGTACTTC
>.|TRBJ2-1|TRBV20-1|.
CSARKEEQFF
TGCAGTGCTAGAAAAGAGGAGCAGTTCTTC
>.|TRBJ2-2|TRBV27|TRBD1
CATSRQGAITGELFF
TGTGCCACCTCAAGGCAGGGGGCGATCACCGGGGAGCTGTTTTTT
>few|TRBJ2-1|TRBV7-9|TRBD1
CASSLPGGSYNEQFF
TGTGCCAGCAGCCTTCCAGGGGGCTCCTACAATGAGCAGTTCTTC
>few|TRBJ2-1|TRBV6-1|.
CASSVGAGAHNEQFF
TGTGCCAGCAGTGTAGGGGCAGGGGCCCACAATGAGCAGTTCTTC